Listed below are T cell receptor beta chains from one sample, sequenced in a study of PD-L1 blockade in urothelial cancer. Produced via immunoSEQ multiplex PCR; TCRdb's table is partial and in-frame only. The table has about 88,000 clones, about 89% seen once. This material consisted of PBMCs, taken around atezolizumab (anti-PD-L1) treatment. The receptor source for this set is a woman older than 75 with urothelial cancer. Both conserved end residues are trimmed from each CDR3. Some rows have no size entry. The others give once, few or many, or a class for an expanded clone.

j_gene,abundance,v_gene,CDR3aa
TRBJ2-7,.,TRBV9,ASSVTGTPYYEQY
TRBJ2-7,.,TRBV29-1,SSTAGGVSYEQY
TRBJ2-6,few,TRBV9,ASSLRASGANVLT
TRBJ2-1,.,TRBV19,ASRQGLAYNEQF
TRBJ1-5,.,TRBV7-9,ASSSYSNQPQH
TRBJ1-1,.,TRBV6-5,ASRGTGANTEAF
TRBJ1-5,.,TRBV10-3,AISEREGRNQPQH
TRBJ1-5,.,TRBV7-9,ASSPGAGGYSSNQPQH
TRBJ1-2,.,TRBV5-6,ASSPDPGGLGGYT
TRBJ2-3,.,TRBV7-2,ASSPMGQYTDTQY
TRBJ2-1,.,TRBV9,ASSATGGRLAGGGNEQF
TRBJ2-1,once,TRBV27,ASSLSPPGESSYNEQF
TRBJ2-3,.,TRBV7-9,ASSLTRQVTDTQY
TRBJ1-4,once,TRBV18,ASSPLTGRPNEKLF
TRBJ1-5,once,TRBV7-2,ASSKTEVAQPQH
TRBJ1-2,.,TRBV30,AWRLPGQGNGYT
TRBJ2-3,.,TRBV7-2,ASSQDSSPRY
TRBJ2-2,once,TRBV5-1,ASSIRGSGELF
TRBJ2-6,once,TRBV6-1,ASSEAGGQDRSGANVLT
TRBJ2-2,once,TRBV2,ASSRSSGELF
TRBJ1-1,.,TRBV19,ASHDNQLNTEAF
TRBJ2-5,.,TRBV5-4,ASSLTGSETQY
TRBJ2-3,once,TRBV6-4,ASSGGSGENTQY
TRBJ1-1,.,TRBV7-3,ASSLMGQSMNTEAF
TRBJ1-2,.,TRBV30,AWSLAGRVGYT
TRBJ1-2,.,TRBV28,ASSFIGSGYT
TRBJ2-2,once,TRBV11-1,ASALQALTGELF
TRBJ2-1,.,TRBV28,ASSSPSGSRGEQF
TRBJ1-2,few,TRBV29-1,SVLQGDGYT
TRBJ1-1,.,TRBV19,ASSIGQAGTEAF
TRBJ2-5,.,TRBV11-3,ASSQTATGTQY
TRBJ1-2,.,TRBV19,ASISPLQSSYGYT
TRBJ2-7,.,TRBV4-1,ASSQGPSSAGGPYEQY
TRBJ1-1,few,TRBV2,ASSVQDKNTEAF
TRBJ2-7,.,TRBV7-9,ASSLVSVREGRYEQY
TRBJ2-6,.,TRBV30,AWSATGTSGANVLT
TRBJ1-5,.,TRBV7-6,ASSLEAGKISNQPQH
TRBJ1-1,.,TRBV25-1,ASSETGWTEAF
TRBJ1-5,.,TRBV30,AWTGQGDQPQH
TRBJ2-7,few,TRBV12-5,ASGLRKTYEQY
TRBJ2-1,.,TRBV10-2,ASSWGAGGHNEQF
TRBJ1-5,once,TRBV28,ASSFQVPNQPQH
TRBJ2-1,few,TRBV29-1,SAGTQTTANEQF
TRBJ1-2,.,TRBV29-1,SVEGQGANGYT
TRBJ2-1,.,TRBV5-6,ASSVPGQILYNEQF
TRBJ1-5,.,TRBV10-3,AIRGDSNQPQH
TRBJ1-4,.,TRBV30,ACSKPGGFEKLF
TRBJ2-1,.,TRBV6-1,ASSEPGGAFNEQF
TRBJ2-7,.,TRBV27,ASRTSGLYEQY
TRBJ2-3,.,TRBV10-3,ATSGFGTDTQY
TRBJ2-3,.,TRBV2,ASTSAGADTQY
TRBJ1-2,few,TRBV30,AWSGQGISGYT
TRBJ1-4,.,TRBV25-1,ASSKKGVDEKLF
TRBJ2-1,.,TRBV18,ASSPPGGSSYNEQF